The 11 T cell receptor beta chains presented below share a single source sample, sequenced in a study of early T cells in non-severe SARS-CoV-2 infection (dated by TCRdb to about 2021). Library preparation employed 5' RACE. The sequencer listed for this sample is NextSeq 500. The public reads were run again by TCRdb, first through fastp at Q25 and then through MiXCR, and only productive beta chains were kept. Records with the same CDR3 protein are collapsed into one entry carrying the most frequent genes and DNA. The sample data list over 50,000 distinct CDR3 sequences, and 15% of these were observed just once. More than 8% of the sample belongs to the ten largest clones. Material: whole blood, obtained at baseline. Every receptor here comes from an adult who was a healthcare worker with PCR-confirmed SARS-CoV-2 infection or an uninfected control (not recorded which).

The genes are TRBV20-1 and TRBJ2-3, with 7 bases aligning to TRBD2. Germline CDR1 reads DFQATT; CDR2 reads SNEGSKA (reference sequence). This CDR3 comprises 12 residues. V trimming: 8 bases; J trimming: 2 bases; junction bases outside the gene matches: 4. The chain's CDR3 is CSHLAVTDTQYF. The CDR3 nucleotides are TGCAGTCACCTAGCGGTCACAGATACGCAGTATTTT.

This chain joins TRBV6-1 and TRBJ1-6; D possibly corresponds to TRBD1 (5 bases). The CDR3 has 15 residues. V shed 7 bases and J shed 11 bases, with 21 bases lying between them. In germline, CDR1 is MNHNS, CDR2 SASEGT. For the CDR3, the DNA is TGTGCCAGCACTTGGGAAGGGGCAGGGCAACCACCCCTCCACTTT. Residues: CASTWEGAGQPPLHF.

The gene calls are TRBV10-3 and TRBJ2-2; no firm D call. V was shortened by 3 bases and J by 9 bases, with 11 bases between the two germline ends. Germline V CDR1 and CDR2: ENHRY, SYGVKD. The CDR3 covers 13 residues. The CDR3 protein is CAISDKWGRELFF. The CDR3, as DNA: TGTGCCATCAGTGATAAGTGGGGTCGGGAGCTGTTTTTT.

This clonotype was seen a handful of times. This chain uses TRBV20-1 with TRBJ2-7, with a weak D call TRBD1 (8 bases). Per germline, CDR1 DFQATT and CDR2 SNEGSKA (reference sequence). The CDR3 extends over 16 amino acids. Trimming removed 4 bases at V and 5 bases at J, with 24 bases between. Here the CDR3 reads CSATGGDRPDGHEQYF. In DNA form, the CDR3 reads TGCAGTGCTACAGGGGGGGACAGGCCCGACGGCCACGAGCAGTACTTC.

The rearrangement uses TRBV12-3 or TRBV12-4 and TRBJ1-1, with a possible D match to TRBD1 (5 bases). The CDR3 loop spans 11 amino acids. Between the trimmed V and J ends, which lost 11 bases and 10 bases, there was a span of 17 bases. The CDR3 DNA reads TGTGCCGTTCAGCGGGGCACCGGAGCTTTCTTT. Translation: CAVQRGTGAFF.

This rearrangement joins TRBV6-5 to TRBJ2-7; the D gene is possibly TRBD2 (6 bases). V lost 0 bases and J lost 6, with 15 bases in between. CDR3 length: 15 amino acids. Germline CDR1 is MNHEY and CDR2 is SVGAGI. As DNA, the CDR3 is TGTGCCAGCAGTTACTCCCTAGCGAGGCCCGGCGAGCAGTACTTC. It is translated as CASSYSLARPGEQYF.

This chain uses TRBV7-2 with TRBJ2-7; D is possibly TRBD2 (6 bases). Germline V gives CDR1 SGHTA, CDR2 FQGNSA. V dropped 4 bases and J dropped 4 bases, with 14 bases sitting between them. The CDR3 loop spans 14 amino acids. The DNA of the CDR3 is TGTGCCAGCAGCTCGGGACTTGCGACGTACGAGCAGTACTTC. As protein: CASSSGLATYEQYF. Drawing the rest from reference TRBV7-2 and TRBJ2-7, the complete variable domain is GAGVSQSPSNKVTEKGKDVELRCDPISGHTALYWYRQSLGQGLEFLIYFQGNSAPDKSGLPSDRFSAERTGGSVSTLTIQRTQQEDSAVYLCASSSGLATYEQYFGPGTRLTVT.

The rearrangement uses TRBV4-1 and TRBJ1-4, with a weak D call TRBD1 (6 bases). The germline V gene encodes CDR1 MGHRA and CDR2 YSYEKL. This CDR3 is 15 amino acids long. Trimming stripped 0 bases from V and 5 bases from J, with 10 bases between. Here the CDR3 DNA reads TGCGCCAGCAGCCAAGAGACAGGAAGCAATGAAAAACTGTTTTTT. Protein: CASSQETGSNEKLFF.

The genes are TRBV19 and TRBJ2-2, with 9 bases lining up with TRBD2. The CDR3 is 15 residues long. Trimming at V came to 7 bases and at J to 2 bases, leaving 5 bases not matched to a gene. Germline CDR1 is LNHDA and CDR2 is SQIVND (reference sequence). The CDR3, as DNA: TGTGCCAGTACCTCGGGACTAGCAAACACCGGGGAGCTGTTTTTT. It yields the protein CASTSGLANTGELFF.

At least ten counts were recorded for this clonotype. J is TRBJ1-2 and V is TRBV7-2; D remains unclear. The germline V gene has CDR1 SGHTA and CDR2 FQGNSA. Between the trimmed V and J ends, which lost 5 bases and 8 bases, there was a span of 12 bases. The CDR3 spans 12 residues. The CDR3 protein is CASSAGLSGYTF. CDR3 nucleotide sequence: TGTGCCAGCAGCGCAGGACTGAGCGGCTACACCTTC.

This rearrangement joins TRBV11-2 to TRBJ2-3; 8 bases line up with TRBD2. Losses at the gene ends were 5 bases for V and 1 base for J; bases not matched to a gene: 5. CDR3 length: 15 residues. Germline CDR1 and CDR2: SGHAT and FQNNGV. The CDR3 region is CASSRRGGGTDTQYF. The DNA of the CDR3 is TGTGCCAGCAGCCGTCGGGGGGGAGGCACAGATACGCAGTATTTT.